This T cell receptor beta chain was sequenced during a study of cytomegalovirus exposure and HLA in healthy donors. Whole-study findings and limits: Association of a missense DCLRE1C variant with TCR beta V- and J-gene trimming was reported in a later analysis.

To note about this clone: Its antigen is unidentified.

The PCR was carried out with 60 Vbeta primers and 13 Jbeta primers. Produced via immunoSEQ multiplex PCR; TCRdb's table is partial and in-frame only. The repertoire includes some 130,000 clones, approximately 81% of them detected once, and roughly 7% sits in the top ten. Germline V gene data show CDR1 as SGHTA and CDR2 as FQGTGA. V was pared by 5 bases and J by 1 base, with 9 bases of the junction left unmatched. The CDR3 extends over 16 amino acids. The receptor comes from a male donor in good health and CMV-seronegative. The V gene is TRBV7-3, the J gene TRBJ2-3; 7 bases line up with TRBD1. Sample: PBMCs. CDR3 nucleotides: TGTGCCAGCAGCCCGGTCGCGACAGGGCGCACAGATACGCAGTATTTT. Encoded protein: CASSPVATGRTDTQYF.